The 8 T cell receptor beta chains below were found in one sample sequenced in a study of CD8 T cells in ankylosing spondylitis. TCRdb independently ran MiXCR on the 5' RACE reads; one entry per CDR3 protein. This table has some 39,000 distinct CDR3 sequences, 13% appearing once. The sample comprised synovial fluid, either unsorted or a sorted T cell fraction (not recorded which). These receptor sequences come from a male donor with ankylosing spondylitis.

This clonotype was picked up a small number of times. The V call is TRBV15, the J call TRBJ2-7; D not resolved. This CDR3 contains 12 residues. V lost 5 bases and J 3 bases, leaving 8 bases between the germline ends. In germline, CDR1 is LNHNV, CDR2 YYDKDF (reference sequence). The CDR3 region is CATSVYSYEQYF. DNA for the CDR3: TGTGCCACCAGCGTTTACAGCTACGAGCAGTACTTC.

There are a few counts of this clonotype. The J gene is TRBJ2-7, the V gene TRBV6-2 or TRBV6-3; D gene ambiguous. The CDR3 covers 13 residues. Germline CDR1 reads MNHEY; CDR2 reads SVGEGT. The V end lost 7 bases, the J end lost 3 bases, and 13 bases lay between the germline ends. CDR3 DNA: TGTGCCAGCATCGGCACCCCTGGCTACGAGCAGTACTTC. The encoded protein is CASIGTPGYEQYF.

This clonotype was detected only a few times. The chain joins TRBV19 to TRBJ1-4; weak D call: TRBD1 (6 bases). Trimming took 2 bases from V and 8 from J, leaving 12 bases between them. Per the germline V gene, CDR1 is LNHDA and CDR2 is SQIVND (reference sequence). The CDR3 is 14 amino acids. CDR3 coding DNA: TGTGCCAGTAGTATATTGGACAGCGAGGAAAAACTGTTTTTT. Its translation: CASSILDSEEKLFF.

Only a few counts were recorded for this clonotype. V gene TRBV20-1 combines with J gene TRBJ2-2; no firm D call. The CDR3 runs to 11 residues. V was cut by 3 bases and J by 10 bases, with 9 bases left in between. Germline V CDR1 and CDR2: DFQATT, SNEGSKA (reference sequence). The CDR3 protein is CSASDQTELFF. The CDR3 coding sequence is TGCAGTGCTAGTGATCAGACGGAGCTGTTTTTT.

This clonotype came up a few times. This chain uses TRBV7-8 with TRBJ1-2; possible D gene TRBD1, 5 bases. In germline, CDR1 is SGHVS, CDR2 FQNEAQ. Trimming took off 5 bases at V and 7 bases at J, with 14 bases between the two ends. The CDR3 length is 13 residues. CDR3 nucleotides: TGTGCCAGCAGCCAGAGAGGGGCTACTGGCTACACCTTC. The encoded protein is CASSQRGATGYTF.

This clonotype was detected only a few times. The V call is TRBV7-9, the J call TRBJ1-1; D gene ambiguous. Germline V gene sequence: CDR1 SEHNR, CDR2 FQNEAQ (reference sequence). CDR3 length equals 15 residues. The V gene lost 6 bases and the J gene lost 0 bases, with 14 bases spanning the gap. The CDR3 DNA sequence: TGTGCCAGCAGGGACGGGTGGGGATTGAACACTGAAGCTTTCTTT. Its protein product is CASRDGWGLNTEAFF.

This clonotype was observed a handful of times. The V call is TRBV6-2 or TRBV6-3, the J call TRBJ2-4; D unresolved. V was pared by 6 bases and J by 9 bases, with 12 bases between. The CDR3 contains 12 residues. Per the germline V gene, CDR1 is MNHEY and CDR2 is SVGEGT. The CDR3 protein is CASSPLGTIQYF. CDR3 in DNA: TGTGCCAGCAGCCCCCTGGGTACCATTCAGTACTTC.

This clonotype was counted ten times or more. Mismatch with germline at one junction end may stem from a read error. The V gene is TRBV15, the J gene TRBJ2-7, with 8 bases aligning to TRBD1. Germline V gene data show CDR1 as LNHNV and CDR2 as YYDKDF (reference sequence). The CDR3 sequence is 14 residues long. CDR3 region: CATSRDLGTGVGSF. The CDR3 nucleotides read TGTGCCACCAGCAGAGATCTAGGGACAGGTGTGGGAAGCTTC. The full variable domain, completed using reference TRBV15 and TRBJ2-7, is DAMVIQNPRYQVTQFGKPVTLSCSQTLNHNVMYWYQQKSSQAPKLLFHYYDKDFNNEADTPDNFQSRRPNTSFCFLDIRSPGLGDTAMYLCATSRDLGTGVGSFGPGTRLTVT.